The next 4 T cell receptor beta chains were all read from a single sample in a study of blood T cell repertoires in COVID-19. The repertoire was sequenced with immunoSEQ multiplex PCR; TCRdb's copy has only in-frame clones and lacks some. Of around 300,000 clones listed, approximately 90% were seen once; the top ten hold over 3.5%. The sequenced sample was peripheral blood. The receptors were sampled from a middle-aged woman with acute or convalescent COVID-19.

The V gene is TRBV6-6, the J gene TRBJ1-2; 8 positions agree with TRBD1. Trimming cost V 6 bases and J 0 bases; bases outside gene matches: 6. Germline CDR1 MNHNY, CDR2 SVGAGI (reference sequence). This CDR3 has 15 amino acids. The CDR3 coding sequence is TGTGCCAGCAGCCCAGGGACAGGACCTAACTATGGCTACACCTTC. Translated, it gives CASSPGTGPNYGYTF.

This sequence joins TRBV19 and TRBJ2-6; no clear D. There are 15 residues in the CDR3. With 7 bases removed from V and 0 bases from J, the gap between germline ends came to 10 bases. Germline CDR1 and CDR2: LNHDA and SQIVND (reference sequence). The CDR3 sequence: CASTGSSSGANVLTF. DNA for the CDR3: TGTGCCAGTACAGGCAGCAGCTCTGGGGCCAACGTCCTGACTTTC.

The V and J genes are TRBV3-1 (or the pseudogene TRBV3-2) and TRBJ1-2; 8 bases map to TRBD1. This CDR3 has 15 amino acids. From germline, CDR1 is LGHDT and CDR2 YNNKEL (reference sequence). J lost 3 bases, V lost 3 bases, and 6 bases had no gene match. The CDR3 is CASSHSDRADYGYTF. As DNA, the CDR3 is TGTGCCAGCAGCCACTCGGACAGGGCGGACTATGGCTACACCTTC.

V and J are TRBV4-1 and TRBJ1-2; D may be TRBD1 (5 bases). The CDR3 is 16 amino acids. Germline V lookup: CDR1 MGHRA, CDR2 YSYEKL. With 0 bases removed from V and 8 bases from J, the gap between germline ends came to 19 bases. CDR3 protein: CASSQDHGGEADGYTF. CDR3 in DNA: TGCGCCAGCAGCCAAGATCATGGAGGGGAAGCAGACGGCTACACCTTC.